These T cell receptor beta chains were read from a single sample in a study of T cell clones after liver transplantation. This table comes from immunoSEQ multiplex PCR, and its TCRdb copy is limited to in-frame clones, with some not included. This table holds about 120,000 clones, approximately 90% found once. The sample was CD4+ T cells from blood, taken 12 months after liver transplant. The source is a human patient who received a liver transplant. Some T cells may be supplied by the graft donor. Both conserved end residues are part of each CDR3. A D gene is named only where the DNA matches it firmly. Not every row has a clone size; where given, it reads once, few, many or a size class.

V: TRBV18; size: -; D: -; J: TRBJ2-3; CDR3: CASSPGIHTDTQYF; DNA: TGTGCCAGCTCGCCCGGGATTCACACAGATACGCAGTATTTT
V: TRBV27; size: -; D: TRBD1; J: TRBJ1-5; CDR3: CASSRFGAGGDGNQPQHF; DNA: TGTGCCAGCAGTCGATTTGGGGCAGGGGGCGATGGCAATCAGCCCCAGCATTTT
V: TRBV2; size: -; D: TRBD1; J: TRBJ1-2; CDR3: CAIGTANYGYTF; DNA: TGTGCCATTGGGACAGCGAACTATGGCTACACCTTC
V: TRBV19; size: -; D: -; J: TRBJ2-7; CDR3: CASSITDSYEQYF; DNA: TGTGCCAGTAGTATAACAGACTCCTACGAGCAGTACTTC
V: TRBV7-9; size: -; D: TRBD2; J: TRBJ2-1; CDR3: CASSPHAAGGPRNEQFF; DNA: TGTGCCAGCAGCCCCCATGCGGCGGGAGGGCCTCGTAATGAGCAGTTCTTC
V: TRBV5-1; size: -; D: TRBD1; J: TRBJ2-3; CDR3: CASSPGQGATDTQYF; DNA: TGCGCCAGCAGCCCGGGACAGGGGGCCACAGATACGCAGTATTTT
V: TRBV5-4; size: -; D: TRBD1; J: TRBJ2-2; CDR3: CASSFNQGADSTGELFF; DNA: TGTGCCAGCAGCTTTAATCAGGGGGCGGATAGCACCGGGGAGCTGTTTTTT
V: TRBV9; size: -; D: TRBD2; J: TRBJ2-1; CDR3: CASSAVRESGDNEQFF; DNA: TGTGCCAGCAGCGCCGTGCGGGAGAGCGGCGACAATGAGCAGTTCTTC
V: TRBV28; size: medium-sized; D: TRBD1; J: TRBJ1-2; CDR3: CASSLTGTGNYGYTF; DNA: TGTGCCAGCAGTTTGACCGGGACAGGCAATTATGGCTACACCTTC
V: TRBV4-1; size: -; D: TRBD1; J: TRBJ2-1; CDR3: CASSQDAGQGAIGEQFF; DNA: TGCGCCAGCAGCCAAGATGCGGGACAGGGGGCTATCGGGGAGCAGTTCTTC
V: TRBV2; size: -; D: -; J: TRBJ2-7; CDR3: CASSELGTGYEQYF; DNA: TGTGCCAGCAGTGAATTGGGCACGGGTTACGAGCAGTACTTC
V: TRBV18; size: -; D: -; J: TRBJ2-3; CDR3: CASSPTRDTDTQYF; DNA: TGTGCCAGCTCACCTACTCGGGACACAGATACGCAGTATTTT
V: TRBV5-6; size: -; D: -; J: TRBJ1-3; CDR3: CASTQGPGNTIYF; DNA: TGTGCCAGCACCCAGGGGCCTGGAAACACCATATATTTT
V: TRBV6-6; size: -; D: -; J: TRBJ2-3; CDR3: CASREDRDTQYF; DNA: TGTGCCAGCAGGGAGGATAGAGATACGCAGTATTTT
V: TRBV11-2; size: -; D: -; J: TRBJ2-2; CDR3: CASSLVGGPGELFF; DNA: TGTGCCAGCAGCTTAGTCGGGGGGCCCGGGGAGCTGTTTTTT
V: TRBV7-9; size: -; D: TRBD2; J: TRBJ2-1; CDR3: CASSPSGSTYNEQFF; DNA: TGTGCCAGCAGCCCGAGCGGGAGTACGTACAATGAGCAGTTCTTC
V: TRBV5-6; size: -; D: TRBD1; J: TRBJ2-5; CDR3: CASSQDRMETQYF; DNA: TGTGCCAGCAGCCAGGACAGGATGGAGACCCAGTACTTC
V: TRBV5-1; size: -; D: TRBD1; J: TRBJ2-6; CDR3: CASSATGQVPLGANVLTF; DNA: TGCGCCAGCAGTGCCACGGGACAGGTACCTCTGGGGGCCAACGTCCTGACTTTC
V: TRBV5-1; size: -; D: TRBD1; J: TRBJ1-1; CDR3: CASSTTGVNTEAFF; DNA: TGCGCCAGCAGCACGACAGGGGTGAACACTGAAGCTTTCTTT
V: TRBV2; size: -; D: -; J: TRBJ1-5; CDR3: CASGGDNHPNQPQHF; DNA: TGTGCCAGCGGCGGGGACAATCACCCCAATCAGCCCCAGCATTTT
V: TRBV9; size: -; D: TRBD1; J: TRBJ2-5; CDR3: CASRTGVGETQYF; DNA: TGTGCCAGCAGAACAGGGGTCGGGGAGACCCAGTACTTC
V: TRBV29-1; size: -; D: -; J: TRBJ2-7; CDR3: CSVGGLLSSYEQYF; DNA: TGCAGCGTTGGGGGACTTCTCTCATCCTACGAGCAGTACTTC
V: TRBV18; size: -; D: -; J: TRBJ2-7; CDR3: CASSPWSQGNEQYF; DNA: TGTGCCAGCTCACCATGGTCGCAGGGAAACGAGCAGTACTTC
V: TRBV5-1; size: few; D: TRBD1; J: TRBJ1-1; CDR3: CASSPGQGEGAFF; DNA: TGCGCCAGCAGCCCCGGACAGGGAGAAGGCGCTTTCTTT
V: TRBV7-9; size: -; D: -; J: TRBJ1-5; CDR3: CASSPGVGQPQHF; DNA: TGTGCCAGCAGCCCGGGGGTGGGTCAGCCCCAGCATTTT
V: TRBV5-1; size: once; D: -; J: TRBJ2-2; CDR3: CASSLAGTPNTGELFF; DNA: TGCGCCAGCAGCTTGGCCGGGACACCTAACACCGGGGAGCTGTTTTTT
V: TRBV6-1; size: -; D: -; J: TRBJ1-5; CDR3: CASKSGQHNQPQHF; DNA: TGTGCCAGCAAGTCGGGGCAGCATAATCAGCCCCAGCATTTT
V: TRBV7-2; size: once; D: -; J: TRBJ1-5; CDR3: CASSLVGQNNQPQHF; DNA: TGTGCCAGCAGCTTAGTTGGGCAGAACAATCAGCCCCAGCATTTT
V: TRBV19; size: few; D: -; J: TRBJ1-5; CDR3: CASSFRDSNQPQHF; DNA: TGTGCCAGTAGTTTCCGGGACAGCAATCAGCCCCAGCATTTT
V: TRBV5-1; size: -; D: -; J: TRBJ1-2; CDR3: CASSLGGQQYGYTF; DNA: TGCGCCAGCAGCTTGGGGGGGCAGCAGTATGGCTACACCTTC
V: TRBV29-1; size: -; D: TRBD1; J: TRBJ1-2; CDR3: CSGTDRGEGYTF; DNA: TGCAGCGGGACCGACAGGGGCGAGGGCTACACCTTC
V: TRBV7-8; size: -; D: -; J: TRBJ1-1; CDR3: CASKPRENTEAFF; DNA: TGTGCCAGCAAGCCAAGGGAGAACACTGAAGCTTTCTTT
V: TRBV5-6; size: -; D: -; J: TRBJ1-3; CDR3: CASSRGRLSGNTIYF; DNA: TGTGCCAGCAGCCGGGGACGCCTATCTGGAAACACCATATATTTT
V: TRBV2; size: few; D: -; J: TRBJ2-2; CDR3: CASCRAANTGELFF; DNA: TGTGCCAGCTGTAGGGCGGCTAACACCGGGGAGCTGTTTTTT
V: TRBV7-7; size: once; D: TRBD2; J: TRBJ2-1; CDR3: CASSLERGNEQFF; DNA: TGTGCCAGCAGCTTAGAGCGGGGGAATGAGCAGTTCTTC
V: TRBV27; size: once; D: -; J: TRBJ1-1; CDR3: CASSLSPGSNTEAFF; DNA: TGTGCCAGCAGTTTATCCCCAGGGTCGAACACTGAAGCTTTCTTT
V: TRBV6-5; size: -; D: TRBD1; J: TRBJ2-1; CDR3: CASSSGTGVYNEQFF; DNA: TGTGCCAGCAGCTCCGGGACAGGGGTATACAATGAGCAGTTCTTC
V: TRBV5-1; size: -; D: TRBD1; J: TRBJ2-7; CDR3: CASRPGTGGSEQYF; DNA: TGCGCCAGCAGACCCGGGACAGGGGGCTCCGAGCAGTACTTC
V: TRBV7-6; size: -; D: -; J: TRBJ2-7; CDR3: CASSLALGPYEQYF; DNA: TGTGCCAGCAGCTTAGCTCTGGGGCCCTACGAGCAGTACTTC
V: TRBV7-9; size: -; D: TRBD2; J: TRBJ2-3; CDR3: CASSLTSGSTDTQYF; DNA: TGTGCCAGCAGCTTAACTAGCGGGAGCACAGATACGCAGTATTTT
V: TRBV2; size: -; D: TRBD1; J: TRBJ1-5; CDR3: CASKIRTGENQPQHF; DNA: TGTGCCAGCAAGATACGGACAGGGGAGAATCAGCCCCAGCATTTT
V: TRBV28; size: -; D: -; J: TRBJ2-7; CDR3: CASSLLPDAVYEQYF; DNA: TGTGCCAGCAGTCTTCTGCCGGATGCCGTCTACGAGCAGTACTTC
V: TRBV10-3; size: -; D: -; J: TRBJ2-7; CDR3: CAIRDSAYEQYF; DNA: TGTGCCATCCGGGACTCAGCCTACGAGCAGTACTTC
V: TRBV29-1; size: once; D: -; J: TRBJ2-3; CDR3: CSVDVRDDPTDTQYF; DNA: TGCAGCGTTGACGTCCGGGACGACCCCACAGATACGCAGTATTTT
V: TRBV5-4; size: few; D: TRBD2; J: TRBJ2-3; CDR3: CASSLGLAGSQDTQYF; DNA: TGTGCCAGCAGCTTGGGACTAGCGGGTTCCCAAGATACGCAGTATTTT
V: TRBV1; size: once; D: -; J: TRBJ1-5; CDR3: CTSPDGIQGTNQPQHF; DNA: TGCACCAGTCCTGATGGGATACAGGGGACCAATCAGCCCCAGCATTTT
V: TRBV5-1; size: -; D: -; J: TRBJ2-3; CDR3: CASSPLGTGKDTQYF; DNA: TGCGCCAGCAGCCCCCTCGGGACGGGAAAGGATACGCAGTATTTT
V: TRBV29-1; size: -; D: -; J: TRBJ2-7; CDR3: CSVELPWDTYEQYF; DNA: TGCAGCGTTGAGCTCCCCTGGGACACCTACGAGCAGTACTTC
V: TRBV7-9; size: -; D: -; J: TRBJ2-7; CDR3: CASSLIGSAYEQYF; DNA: TGTGCCAGCAGCTTAATAGGGTCCGCCTACGAGCAGTACTTC
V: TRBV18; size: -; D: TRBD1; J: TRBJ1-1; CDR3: CASSPGRGSTEAFF; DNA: TGTGCCAGCTCACCCGGCAGGGGGTCCACTGAAGCTTTCTTT
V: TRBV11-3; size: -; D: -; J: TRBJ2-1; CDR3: CASSTGGPNNEQFF; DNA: TGTGCCAGCAGCACCGGAGGGCCGAACAATGAGCAGTTCTTC
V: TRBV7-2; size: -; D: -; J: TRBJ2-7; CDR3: CASSLVPNSYEQYF; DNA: TGTGCCAGCAGCTTAGTCCCGAATTCCTACGAGCAGTACTTC